These 27 T cell receptor beta chains were all obtained from the same sample, sequenced in a study of blood T cell repertoires in COVID-19. TCRdb's table, derived via immunoSEQ multiplex PCR, lists solely in-frame clones and lacks some. The table includes under 200,000 clones, approximately 87% detected once. Sample: peripheral blood. These receptors all come from a woman aged 70-85 years with COVID-19, enrolled during active disease.

The chain couples TRBV19 to TRBJ2-1, with D tentatively TRBD2 (6 bases). Trimming cost V 4 bases and J 4 bases, with 14 bases left between them. Germline CDR1 reads LNHDA; CDR2 reads SQIVND (reference sequence). The CDR3 length is 15 residues. For the CDR3, the DNA is TGTGCCAGTAGTACCCCTGACGGGGGATACAATGAGCAGTTCTTC. It translates to CASSTPDGGYNEQFF.

CDR3 loop: CASSLAGRQETQYF. The CDR3 nucleotides read TGTGCCAGCAGCTTAGCTGGCAGGCAAGAGACCCAGTACTTC. This chain links TRBV7-2 with TRBJ2-5; D gene unclear. V was clipped by 0 bases and J by 2 bases, with 7 bases between them. CDR3 length: 14 residues. Germline loops: CDR1 SGHTA, CDR2 FQGNSA.

The chain couples TRBV4-1 to TRBJ1-2; a weak D match, TRBD1 (6 bases). The V end was cut by 0 bases, the J end by 4 bases, with 15 bases between. This CDR3 comprises 16 residues. The germline CDR1 and CDR2 sequences are MGHRA and YSYEKL. The DNA of the CDR3 is TGCGCCAGCAGCCAAGATGCGGGCAGGGGATCCTATGGCTACACCTTC. This codes for CASSQDAGRGSYGYTF.

The sample holds one count of this clone. The chain has TRBV28 and TRBJ2-7, with 8 bases aligning to TRBD1. The CDR3 has 14 amino acids. Per germline, CDR1 MDHEN and CDR2 SYDVKM. Germline trimming cut 5 bases from V and 1 base from J; bases unmatched to any gene: 4. The CDR3 protein is CASSRTGRSYEQYF. For the CDR3, the DNA is TGTGCCAGCAGTAGGACAGGGAGATCCTACGAGCAGTACTTC.

The chain carries TRBV19 and TRBJ2-2, with 15 bases aligning to TRBD2. Germline trimming cut 10 bases from V and 6 bases from J; bases unmatched to any gene: 9. Germline CDR1 and CDR2: LNHDA and SQIVND (reference sequence). There are 16 residues in the CDR3. In DNA form, the CDR3 reads TGTGCCACTTCCTCCAGGACTAGCGGGGGGGCCGGGGAGCTGTTTTTT. Translated, it gives CATSSRTSGGAGELFF.

This clone was counted only a few times. This chain connects TRBV7-2 to TRBJ1-2; 8 positions agree with TRBD1. The CDR3 has 16 residues. The J segment lost 4 bases and the V segment lost 6 bases, leaving 13 bases of the junction unmatched. Germline CDR1 and CDR2: SGHTA and FQGNSA. The CDR3 DNA sequence: TGTGCCAGCAGAACCCCGGACAGGGTGGCCAGCTATGGCTACACCTTC. This gives the protein CASRTPDRVASYGYTF.

The chain carries TRBV5-4 and TRBJ1-1; 10 bases fit TRBD1. Looked up from germline, CDR1 is SGHNT and CDR2 is YYREEE (reference sequence). CDR3 length equals 17 residues. V was clipped by 2 bases and J by 0 bases; unmatched bases: 7. CDR3 residues: CASSFGGTGALNTEAFF. Here the CDR3 DNA reads TGTGCCAGCAGCTTCGGTGGGACAGGGGCTTTGAACACTGAAGCTTTCTTT.

V gene TRBV7-9 combines with J gene TRBJ1-4; no firm D call. The CDR3 sequence is 14 residues long. Germline values: CDR1 SEHNR, CDR2 FQNEAQ (reference sequence). Trimming left V 2 bases short and J 8 bases short, with 12 bases between. This CDR3 reads CASSLSAVGEKLFF. CDR3 nucleotides: TGTGCCAGCAGCTTATCAGCCGTGGGCGAAAAACTGTTTTTT.

The rearrangement joins TRBV5-6 to TRBJ1-2; D is undetermined. This CDR3 has 13 amino acids. With 4 bases removed from V and 2 bases from J, the gap between germline ends came to 9 bases. Germline V gives CDR1 SGHDT, CDR2 YYEEEE. Here the CDR3 reads CASSPGLNYGYTF. CDR3 coding DNA: TGTGCCAGCAGCCCCGGTTTAAACTATGGCTACACCTTC. Variable domain in full (rest from reference TRBV5-6 and TRBJ1-2): DAGVTQSPTHLIKTRGQQVTLRCSPKSGHDTVSWYQQALGQGPQFIFQYYEEEERQRGNFPDRFSGHQFPNYSSELNVNALLLGDSALYLCASSPGLNYGYTFGSGTRLTVV.

The chain joins TRBV7-9 to TRBJ2-3; 7 positions match TRBD2. The CDR3 runs to 17 residues. J lost 3 bases, V lost 5 bases, and 14 bases had no gene match. The germline V gene encodes CDR1 SEHNR and CDR2 FQNEAQ (reference sequence). The CDR3 nucleotides are TGTGCCAGCAGCCCGTCGGGGGTCCTAGCGGTGACAGATACGCAGTATTTT. It translates to CASSPSGVLAVTDTQYF.

Concerning this clone: Other DNA sequences in this specimen translate into the identical CDR3. The chain uses TRBV20-1 and TRBJ1-1, with D unclear. Trimming removed 4 bases at V and 1 base at J, with 4 bases between. The germline V gene has CDR1 DFQATT and CDR2 SNEGSKA (reference sequence). This CDR3 comprises 11 residues. Written as DNA, the CDR3 is TGCAGTGCTACAGGGAACACTGAAGCTTTCTTT. Protein sequence: CSATGNTEAFF.

The J gene is TRBJ1-5, the V gene TRBV19; 12 bases match TRBD1. Per germline, CDR1 LNHDA and CDR2 SQIVND (reference sequence). The CDR3 is 16 residues long. V was pared by 2 bases and J by 6 bases, with 5 bases of the junction left unmatched. CDR3 DNA sequence: TGTGCCAGTAGTATACCGGGGACAGGGGGCGTTCAGCCCCAGCATTTT. This codes for CASSIPGTGGVQPQHF.

Written as DNA, the CDR3 is TGTGCCAGCAGCCAAGAGTCACGGGGGTGGATCCAAGAGACCCAGTACTTC. Protein product: CASSQESRGWIQETQYF. The chain employs TRBV14 and TRBJ2-5; a weak D match, TRBD2 (6 bases). Germline V gives CDR1 SGHDN, CDR2 FVKESK. This CDR3 spans 17 amino acids. V lost 0 bases to trimming and J lost 1 base, with 15 bases between them.

The J gene is TRBJ2-2, the V gene TRBV6-5; weak D call: TRBD2 (5 bases). Trimming removed 2 bases at V and 1 base at J, with 8 bases between. This CDR3 has 15 amino acids. CDR1 is MNHEY and CDR2 is SVGAGI in the germline V gene. CDR3 amino acids: CASSYGLLNTGELFF. In DNA form, the CDR3 reads TGTGCCAGCAGTTACGGACTTTTGAACACCGGGGAGCTGTTTTTT.

The J gene is TRBJ2-2, the V gene TRBV27; 8 bases fit TRBD1. The CDR3 is 15 residues long. The germline V gene encodes CDR1 MNHEY and CDR2 SMNVEV (reference sequence). V shed 2 bases and J 7 bases; nucleotides not matched to a gene: 6. The CDR3 is CASSLTGQAYGELFF. CDR3 sequence (DNA): TGTGCCAGCAGTTTAACGGGACAGGCGTACGGGGAGCTGTTTTTT.

The chain has TRBV7-8 and TRBJ1-4; D is perhaps TRBD1 (5 bases). From germline, CDR1 is SGHVS and CDR2 FQNEAQ. Trimming shortened V by 5 bases and J by 0 bases, and 10 bases separated the two germline ends. The CDR3 length is 15 residues. CDR3 protein: CASSGGIATNEKLFF. The CDR3 DNA is TGTGCCAGCAGCGGGGGGATAGCAACTAATGAAAAACTGTTTTTT.

This rearrangement joins TRBV29-1 to TRBJ2-5, with TRBD1 as a possible D gene (6 bases). The CDR3 sequence is 14 residues long. Per the germline V gene, CDR1 is SQVTM and CDR2 is ANQGSEA. V gave up 4 bases and J gave up 2 bases, with 14 bases separating them. CDR3 nucleotide sequence: TGCAGCGTTGTCCGGCAGGGGCTTCAAGAGACCCAGTACTTC. Amino acids: CSVVRQGLQETQYF. Looking up the rest from reference TRBV29-1 and TRBJ2-5 gives the full variable domain: SAVISQKPSRDICQRGTSLTIQCQVDSQVTMMFWYRQQPGQSLTLIATANQGSEATYESGFVIDKFPISRPNLTFSTLTVSNMSPEDSSIYLCSVVRQGLQETQYFGPGTRLLVL.

A single count supports this clone. The rearrangement links TRBV19 to TRBJ1-2; a possible D gene is TRBD1 (5 bases). This CDR3 region has 13 residues. V lost 7 bases and J lost 6, with 15 bases in between. CDR1 and CDR2 (germline): LNHDA, SQIVND (reference sequence). CDR3 DNA: TGTGCCAGTAATTGGGGAGGGGCCAATGGCTACACCTTC. It encodes CASNWGGANGYTF.

The CDR3 here is CASRPGGAPGLVPLHF. The CDR3 DNA is TGTGCCAGCAGGCCCGGGGGGGCTCCGGGGTTAGTTCCCCTCCACTTT. V usage is TRBV27 and J usage is TRBJ1-6; a weak D match, TRBD1 (6 bases). The germline V gene encodes CDR1 MNHEY and CDR2 SMNVEV (reference sequence). V was cut by 6 bases and J by 13 bases, with 25 bases left in between. The CDR3 contains 16 residues.

J is TRBJ1-2 and V is TRBV3-1 (or the pseudogene TRBV3-2); D might be TRBD1 (5 bases). Trimming cost V 3 bases and J 4 bases, with 18 bases left between them. The germline V gene encodes CDR1 LGHDT and CDR2 YNNKEL (reference sequence). The CDR3 is 16 residues long. The DNA of the CDR3 is TGTGCCAGCAGCCAGAAAAGTAGGGGCGCTGGCTATGGCTACACCTTC. It codes for CASSQKSRGAGYGYTF.

Points on this clone: The same CDR3 is also encoded by other DNA sequences in this sample. The chain employs TRBV18 and TRBJ2-3, with a weak D call TRBD1 (6 bases). This CDR3 comprises 12 residues. Trimming pared 7 bases from V and 3 bases from J, leaving 8 bases between. Germline values: CDR1 KGHSH, CDR2 LQKENI. The CDR3 nucleotides are TGTGCCAGCTTACAGGGAACAGATACGCAGTATTTT. Translation gives CASLQGTDTQYF. The full variable domain, its missing parts supplied by reference TRBV18 and TRBJ2-3, is NAGVMQNPRHLVRRRGQEARLRCSPMKGHSHVYWYRQLPEEGLKFMVYLQKENIIDESGMPKERFSAEFPKEGPSILRIQQVVRGDSAAYFCASLQGTDTQYFGPGTRLTVL.

This clone was recorded only once. This sequence joins TRBV7-8 and TRBJ2-7; TRBD2 matches at 11 bases. Looked up from germline, CDR1 is SGHVS and CDR2 is FQNEAQ. The length of the CDR3 is 16 residues. The J segment lost 0 bases and the V segment lost 7 bases, leaving 8 bases of the junction unmatched. Written as DNA, the CDR3 is TGTGCCAGCACCTTTCTAGCGGGGGGCTACTCCTACGAGCAGTACTTC. Its protein product is CASTFLAGGYSYEQYF.

This chain joins TRBV30 and TRBJ2-2; D is perhaps TRBD1 (7 bases). Between the trimmed V and J ends, which lost 0 bases and 7 bases, there was a span of 15 bases. Germline V gene data show CDR1 as GTSNPN and CDR2 as SVGIG (reference sequence). The CDR3 loop spans 15 amino acids. The CDR3, as DNA: TGTGCCTGGAGTGTTCGCAGGGGGGCGATCGGGGAGCTGTTTTTT. Amino acid sequence: CAWSVRRGAIGELFF.

The chain uses TRBV2 and TRBJ1-1, with a tentative D call TRBD1 (6 bases). Trimming stripped 5 bases from V and 0 bases from J, with 10 bases between. The CDR3 is 14 amino acids. Germline V gives CDR1 SNHLY, CDR2 FYNNEI. CDR3 protein: CASSSQGMNTEAFF. Written as DNA, the CDR3 is TGTGCCAGCAGTTCACAGGGTATGAACACTGAAGCTTTCTTT.

The chain links TRBV24-1 to TRBJ2-1; 10 bases agree with TRBD1. Germline values: CDR1 KGHDR, CDR2 SFDVKD. The ends lost 4 bases at V and 4 bases at J; junction bases unmatched: 6. The CDR3 has 16 amino acids. DNA for the CDR3: TGTGCCACCAGTGAGGGGACAGGGGATGTATACAATGAGCAGTTCTTC. Amino acid sequence: CATSEGTGDVYNEQFF.

The V gene is TRBV11-2, the J gene TRBJ1-3, with TRBD1 matching over 7 bases. From germline, CDR1 is SGHAT and CDR2 FQNNGV. J gave up 9 bases and V 5 bases, and 7 bases lay outside the gene matches. This CDR3 region has 13 residues. This CDR3 reads CASSLGTEATIYF. CDR3 DNA sequence: TGTGCCAGCAGCCTCGGGACAGAAGCCACCATATATTTT.

The gene calls are TRBV7-2 and TRBJ1-3; maybe TRBD1 (6 bases). The CDR3 runs 15 residues. V was clipped by 5 bases and J by 4 bases, with 15 bases between them. Germline V gene sequence: CDR1 SGHTA, CDR2 FQGNSA. The CDR3 DNA is TGTGCCAGCAGCAAGCAAGCAACAGGGGGAAACACCATATATTTT. This sequence encodes CASSKQATGGNTIYF. The full variable domain, completed using reference TRBV7-2 and TRBJ1-3, is GAGVSQSPSNKVTEKGKDVELRCDPISGHTALYWYRQSLGQGLEFLIYFQGNSAPDKSGLPSDRFSAERTGGSVSTLTIQRTQQEDSAVYLCASSKQATGGNTIYFGEGSWLTVV.